The TCR beta chain described here comes from a study of T-cell memory formation after mild COVID-19. About the research overall: TCR clusters showed largely donor specificity. Study findings and constraints: Cross-reactive memory apparently joined, as some responding clones appeared in pre-infection memory. Mainly in CM and EM were contracting CD4+ clones; CD8+ were in EMRA.

TCRdb used MiXCR to reprocess the 5' RACE reads, holding one entry per CDR3 protein. The profile shows about 350,000 distinct CDR3 sequences, approximately 29% of them singletons. V was trimmed by 3 bases and J by 9 bases, leaving 9 bases between them. The CDR3 extends over 12 amino acids. Germline loops: CDR1 SEHNR, CDR2 FQNEAQ (reference sequence). This clonotype turned up a few times. No antigen is known for it. The sequence was obtained from an adult woman who had mild COVID-19 (a few samples of this study predate the infection). Cell type and time point are not known. The specimen sequenced was PBMCs or a T cell subset sorted from them (not recorded which). J is TRBJ2-1 and V is TRBV7-9; possibly TRBD2 for D (5 bases). CDR3 in DNA: TGTGCCAGCAGCTTGGGGAGCTCTGAGCAGTTCTTC. This gives the protein CASSLGSSEQFF.